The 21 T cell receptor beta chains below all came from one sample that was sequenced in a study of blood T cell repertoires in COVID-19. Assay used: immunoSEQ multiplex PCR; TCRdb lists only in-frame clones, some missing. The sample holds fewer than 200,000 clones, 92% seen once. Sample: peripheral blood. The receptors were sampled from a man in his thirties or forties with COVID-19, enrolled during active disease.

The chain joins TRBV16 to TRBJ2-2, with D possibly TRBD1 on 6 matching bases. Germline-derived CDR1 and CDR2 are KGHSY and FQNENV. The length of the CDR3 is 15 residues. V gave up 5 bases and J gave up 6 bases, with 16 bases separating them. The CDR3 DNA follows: TGTGCCAGCAGCGAGGATACAGGGAAGCCCGGGGAGCTGTTTTTT. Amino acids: CASSEDTGKPGELFF.

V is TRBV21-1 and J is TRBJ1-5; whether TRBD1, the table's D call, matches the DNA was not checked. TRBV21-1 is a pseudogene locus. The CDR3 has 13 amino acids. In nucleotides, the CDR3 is TGTGCCAGCAGCGCTCAGGGGAATCAGCCCCAGCATTTT. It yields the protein CASSAQGNQPQHF.

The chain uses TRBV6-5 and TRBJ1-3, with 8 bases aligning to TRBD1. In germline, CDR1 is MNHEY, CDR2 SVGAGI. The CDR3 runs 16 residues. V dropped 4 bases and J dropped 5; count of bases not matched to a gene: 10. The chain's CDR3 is CASSSPPGTGRNTIYF. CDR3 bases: TGTGCCAGCAGTTCACCCCCTGGGACAGGCAGAAACACCATATATTTT.

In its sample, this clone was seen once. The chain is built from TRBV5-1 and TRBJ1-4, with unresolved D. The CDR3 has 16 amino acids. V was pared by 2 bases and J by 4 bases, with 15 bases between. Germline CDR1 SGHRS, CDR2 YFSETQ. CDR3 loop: CASSFVPGAGNEKLFF. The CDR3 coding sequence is TGCGCCAGCAGCTTCGTACCTGGAGCCGGTAATGAAAAACTGTTTTTT.

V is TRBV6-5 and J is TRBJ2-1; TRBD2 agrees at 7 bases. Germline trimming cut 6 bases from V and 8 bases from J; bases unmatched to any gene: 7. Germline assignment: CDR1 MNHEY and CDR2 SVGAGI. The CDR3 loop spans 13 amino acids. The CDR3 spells CASRNPGGHEQFF. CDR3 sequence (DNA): TGTGCCAGCAGGAATCCGGGGGGTCATGAGCAGTTCTTC.

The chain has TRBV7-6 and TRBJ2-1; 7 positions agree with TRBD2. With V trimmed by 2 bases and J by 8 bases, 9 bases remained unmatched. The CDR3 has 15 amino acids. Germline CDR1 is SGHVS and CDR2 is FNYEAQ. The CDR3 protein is CASSLRASRGDEQFF. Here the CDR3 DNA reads TGTGCCAGCAGCTTACGGGCCTCTCGGGGGGATGAGCAGTTCTTC. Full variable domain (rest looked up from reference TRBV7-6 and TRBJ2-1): GAGVSQSPRYKVTKRGQDVALRCDPISGHVSLYWYRQALGQGPEFLTYFNYEAQQDKSGLPNDRFSAERPEGSISTLTIQRTEQRDSAMYRCASSLRASRGDEQFFGPGTRLTVL.

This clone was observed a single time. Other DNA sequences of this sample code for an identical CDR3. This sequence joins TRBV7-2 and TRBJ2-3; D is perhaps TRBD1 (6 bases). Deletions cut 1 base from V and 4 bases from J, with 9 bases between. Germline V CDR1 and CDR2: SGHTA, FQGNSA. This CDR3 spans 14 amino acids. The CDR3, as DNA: TGTGCCAGCAGCTTAGAAGGGGGTCCAGATACGCAGTATTTT. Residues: CASSLEGGPDTQYF.

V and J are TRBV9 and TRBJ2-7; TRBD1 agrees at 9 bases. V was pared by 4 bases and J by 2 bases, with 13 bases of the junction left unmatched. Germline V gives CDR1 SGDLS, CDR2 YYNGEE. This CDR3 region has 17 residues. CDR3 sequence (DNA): TGTGCCAGCAGCAATAGCCCCACGGGACAGGGACCCTACGAGCAGTACTTC. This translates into CASSNSPTGQGPYEQYF. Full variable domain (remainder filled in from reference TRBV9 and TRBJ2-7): DSGVTQTPKHLITATGQRVTLRCSPRSGDLSVYWYQQSLDQGLQFLIQYYNGEERAKGNILERFSAQQFPDLHSELNLSSLELGDSALYFCASSNSPTGQGPYEQYFGPGTRLTVT.

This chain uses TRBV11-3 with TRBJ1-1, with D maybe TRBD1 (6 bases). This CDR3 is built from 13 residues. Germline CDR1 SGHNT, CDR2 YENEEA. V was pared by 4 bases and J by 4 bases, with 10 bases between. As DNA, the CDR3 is TGTGCCAGCAGCTCCCAGGGGTTCACTGAAGCTTTCTTT. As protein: CASSSQGFTEAFF.

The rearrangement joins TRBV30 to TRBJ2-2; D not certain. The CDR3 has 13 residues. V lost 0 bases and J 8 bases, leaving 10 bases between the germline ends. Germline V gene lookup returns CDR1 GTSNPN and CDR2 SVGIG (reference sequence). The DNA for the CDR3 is TGTGCCTGGAGTGTACGCGGTTTAGGGGAGCTGTTTTTT. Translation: CAWSVRGLGELFF.

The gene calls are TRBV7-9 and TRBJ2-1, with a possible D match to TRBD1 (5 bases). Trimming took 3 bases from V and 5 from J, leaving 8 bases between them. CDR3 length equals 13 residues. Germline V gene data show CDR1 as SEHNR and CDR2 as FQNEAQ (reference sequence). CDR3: CASSFRQNNEQFF. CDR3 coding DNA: TGTGCCAGCAGCTTTCGACAGAACAATGAGCAGTTCTTC.

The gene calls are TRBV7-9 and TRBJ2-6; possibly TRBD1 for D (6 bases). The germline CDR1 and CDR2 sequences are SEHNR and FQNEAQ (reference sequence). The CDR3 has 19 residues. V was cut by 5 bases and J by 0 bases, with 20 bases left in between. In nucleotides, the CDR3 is TGTGCCAGCAGCCGCCCTGCTACTGACAGGCCCTCTGGGGCCAACGTCCTGACTTTC. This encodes CASSRPATDRPSGANVLTF. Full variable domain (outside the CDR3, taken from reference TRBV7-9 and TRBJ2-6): DTGVSQNPRHKITKRGQNVTFRCDPISEHNRLYWYRQTLGQGPEFLTYFQNEAQLEKSRLLSDRFSAERPKGSFSTLEIQRTEQGDSAMYLCASSRPATDRPSGANVLTFGAGSRLTVL.

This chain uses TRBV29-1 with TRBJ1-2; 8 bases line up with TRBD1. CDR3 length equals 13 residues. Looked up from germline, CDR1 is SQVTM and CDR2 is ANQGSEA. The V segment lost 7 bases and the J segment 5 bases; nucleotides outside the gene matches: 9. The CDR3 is CSGETGVGYGYTF. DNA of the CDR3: TGCAGCGGTGAGACAGGGGTGGGGTATGGCTACACCTTC.

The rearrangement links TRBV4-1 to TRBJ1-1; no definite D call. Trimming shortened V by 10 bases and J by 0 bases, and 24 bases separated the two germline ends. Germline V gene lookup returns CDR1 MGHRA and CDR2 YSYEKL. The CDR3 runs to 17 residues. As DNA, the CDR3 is TGCGCCAACACACCACAACCAACTAACACAATGAACACTGAAGCTTTCTTT. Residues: CANTPQPTNTMNTEAFF.

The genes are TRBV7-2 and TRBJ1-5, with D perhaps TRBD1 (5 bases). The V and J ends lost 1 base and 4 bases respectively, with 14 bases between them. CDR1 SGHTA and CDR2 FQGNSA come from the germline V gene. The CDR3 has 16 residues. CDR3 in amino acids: CASSLVSTELNQPQHF. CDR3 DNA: TGTGCCAGCAGCTTAGTATCGACAGAGCTAAATCAGCCCCAGCATTTT.

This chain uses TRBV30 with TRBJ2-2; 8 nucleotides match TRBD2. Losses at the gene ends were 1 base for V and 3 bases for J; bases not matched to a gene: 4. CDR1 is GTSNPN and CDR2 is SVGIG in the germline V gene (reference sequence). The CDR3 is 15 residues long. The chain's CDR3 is CAWSGLAGHTGELFF. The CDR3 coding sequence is TGTGCCTGGAGTGGCCTAGCGGGTCACACCGGGGAGCTGTTTTTT. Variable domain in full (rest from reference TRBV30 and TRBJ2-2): SQTIHQWPATLVQPVGSPLSLECTVEGTSNPNLYWYRQAAGRGLQLLFYSVGIGQISSEVPQNLSASRPQDRQFILSSKKLLLSDSGFYLCAWSGLAGHTGELFFGEGSRLTVL.

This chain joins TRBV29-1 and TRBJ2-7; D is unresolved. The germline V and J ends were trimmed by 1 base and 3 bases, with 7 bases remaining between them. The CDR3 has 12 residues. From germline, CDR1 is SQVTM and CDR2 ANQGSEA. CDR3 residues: CSVEVTNYEQYF. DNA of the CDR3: TGCAGCGTTGAAGTCACTAACTACGAGCAGTACTTC.

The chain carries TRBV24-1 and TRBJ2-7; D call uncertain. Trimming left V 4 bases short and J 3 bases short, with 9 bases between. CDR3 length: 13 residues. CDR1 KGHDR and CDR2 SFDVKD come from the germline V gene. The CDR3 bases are TGTGCCACCAGTGACCCCTACAGCTACGAGCAGTACTTC. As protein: CATSDPYSYEQYF.

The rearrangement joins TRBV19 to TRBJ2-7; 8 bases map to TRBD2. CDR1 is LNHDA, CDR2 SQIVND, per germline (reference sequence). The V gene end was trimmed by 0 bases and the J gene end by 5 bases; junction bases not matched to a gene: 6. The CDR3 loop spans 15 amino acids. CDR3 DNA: TGTGCCAGTAGTATAGAAGCGGGAGCGGTTAACGAGCAGTACTTC. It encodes CASSIEAGAVNEQYF.

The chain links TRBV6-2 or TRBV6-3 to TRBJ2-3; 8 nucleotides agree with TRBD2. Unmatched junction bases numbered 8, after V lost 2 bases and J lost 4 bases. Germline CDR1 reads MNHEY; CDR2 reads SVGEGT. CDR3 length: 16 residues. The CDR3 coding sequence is TGTGCCAGCAGTTACGAGGCAGCGGGGGCGGCAGATACGCAGTATTTT. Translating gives CASSYEAAGAADTQYF.

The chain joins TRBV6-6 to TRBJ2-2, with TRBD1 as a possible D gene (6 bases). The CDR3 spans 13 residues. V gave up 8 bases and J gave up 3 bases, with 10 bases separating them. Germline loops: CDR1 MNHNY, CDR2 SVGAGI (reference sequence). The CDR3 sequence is CASDRSDTGELFF. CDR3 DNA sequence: TGTGCCAGCGACAGGTCGGACACCGGGGAGCTGTTTTTT.